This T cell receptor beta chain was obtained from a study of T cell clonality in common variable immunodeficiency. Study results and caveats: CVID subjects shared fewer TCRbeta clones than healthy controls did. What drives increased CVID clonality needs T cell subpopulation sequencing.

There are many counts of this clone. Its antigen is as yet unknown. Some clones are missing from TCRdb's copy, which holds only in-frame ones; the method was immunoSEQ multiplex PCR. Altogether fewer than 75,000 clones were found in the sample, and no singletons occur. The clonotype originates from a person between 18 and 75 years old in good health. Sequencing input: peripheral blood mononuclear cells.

CDR3 loop: CASRVDRVVNQPQHF. The CDR3 bases that were read are TGTGCCAGCAGAGTTGACAGGGTAGTCAATCAGCCC. V usage is TRBV2 and J usage is TRBJ1-5; TRBD1 agrees at 7 bases. The read gets to within 3 residues of the CDR3 end, and the germline J gene fills in the rest. Trimming took 6 bases from V and 3 from J; bases not matched to a gene: 8. Germline V gives CDR1 SNHLY, CDR2 FYNNEI. There are 15 residues in the CDR3.